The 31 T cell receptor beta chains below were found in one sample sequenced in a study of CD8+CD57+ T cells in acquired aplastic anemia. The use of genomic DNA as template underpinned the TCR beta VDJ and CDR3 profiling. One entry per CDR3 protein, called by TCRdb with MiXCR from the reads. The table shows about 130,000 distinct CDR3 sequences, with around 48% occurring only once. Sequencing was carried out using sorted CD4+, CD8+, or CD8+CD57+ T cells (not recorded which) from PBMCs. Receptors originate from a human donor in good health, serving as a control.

Here the CDR3 DNA reads TGTGCCACCCACCGACCAGGCGGGTACACTGAAGCTTTCTTT. This gives the protein CATHRPGGYTEAFF. V usage is TRBV7-2 and J usage is TRBJ1-1; D is unclear. The V and J ends lost 10 bases and 3 bases respectively, with 18 bases between them. This CDR3 has 14 amino acids. Germline V lookup: CDR1 SGHTA, CDR2 FQGNSA.

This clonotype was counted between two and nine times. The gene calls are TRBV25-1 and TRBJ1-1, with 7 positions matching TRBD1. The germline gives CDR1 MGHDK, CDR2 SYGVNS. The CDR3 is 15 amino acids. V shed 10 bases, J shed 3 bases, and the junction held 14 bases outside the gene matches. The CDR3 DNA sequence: TGTGCCACCCGGCCCAGGGGGTTGCAAGACACTGAAGCTTTCTTT. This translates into CATRPRGLQDTEAFF.

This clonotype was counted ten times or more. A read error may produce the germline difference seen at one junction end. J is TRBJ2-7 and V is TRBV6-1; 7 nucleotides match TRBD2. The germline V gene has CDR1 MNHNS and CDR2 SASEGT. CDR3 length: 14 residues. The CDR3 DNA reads TGTGGCAGCAGTGAAATTCGGGGGGTCCACGAGCAGTACTTC. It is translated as CGSSEIRGVHEQYF.

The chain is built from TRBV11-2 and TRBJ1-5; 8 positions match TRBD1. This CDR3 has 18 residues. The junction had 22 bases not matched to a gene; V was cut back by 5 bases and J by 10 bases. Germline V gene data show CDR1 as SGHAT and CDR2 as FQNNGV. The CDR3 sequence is CASSPKDRDRGRSRPQHF. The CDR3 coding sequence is TGTGCCAGCAGCCCTAAAGATAGAGACAGGGGAAGGTCCCGTCCCCAGCATTTT. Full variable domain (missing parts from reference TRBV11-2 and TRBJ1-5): EAGVAQSPRYKIIEKRQSVAFWCNPISGHATLYWYQQILGQGPKLLIQFQNNGVVDDSQLPKDRFSAERLKGVDSTLKIQPAKLEDSAVYLCASSPKDRDRGRSRPQHFGDGTRLSIL.

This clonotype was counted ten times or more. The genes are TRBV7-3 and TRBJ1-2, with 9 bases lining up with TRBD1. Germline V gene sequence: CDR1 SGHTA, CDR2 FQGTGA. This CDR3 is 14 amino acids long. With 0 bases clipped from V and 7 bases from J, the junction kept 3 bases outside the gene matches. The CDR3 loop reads CASSLTGQGRGYTF. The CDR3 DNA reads TGTGCCAGCAGCTTAACGGGACAGGGACGTGGCTACACCTTC.

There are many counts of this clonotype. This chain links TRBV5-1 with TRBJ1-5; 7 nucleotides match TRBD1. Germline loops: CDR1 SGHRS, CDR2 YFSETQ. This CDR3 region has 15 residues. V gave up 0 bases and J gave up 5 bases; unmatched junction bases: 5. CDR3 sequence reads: CASSLDPGGYQPQHF. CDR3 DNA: TGCGCCAGCAGCTTGGATCCAGGGGGGTATCAGCCCCAGCATTTT.

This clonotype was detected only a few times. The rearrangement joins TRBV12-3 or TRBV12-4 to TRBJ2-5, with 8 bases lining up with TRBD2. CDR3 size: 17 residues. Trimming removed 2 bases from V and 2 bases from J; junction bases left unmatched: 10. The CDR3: CASSLHKAGGRQETQYF. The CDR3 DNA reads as TGTGCCAGCAGTTTACATAAGGCGGGGGGCCGGCAAGAGACCCAGTACTTC.

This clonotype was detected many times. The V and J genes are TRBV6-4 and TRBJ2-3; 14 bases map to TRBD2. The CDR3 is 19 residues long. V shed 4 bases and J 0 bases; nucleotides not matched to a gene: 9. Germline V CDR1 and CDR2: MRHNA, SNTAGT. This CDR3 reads CASSVRGTSGSPSTDTQYF. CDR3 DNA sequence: TGTGCCAGCAGTGTAAGAGGGACTAGCGGGAGCCCTAGCACAGATACGCAGTATTTT.

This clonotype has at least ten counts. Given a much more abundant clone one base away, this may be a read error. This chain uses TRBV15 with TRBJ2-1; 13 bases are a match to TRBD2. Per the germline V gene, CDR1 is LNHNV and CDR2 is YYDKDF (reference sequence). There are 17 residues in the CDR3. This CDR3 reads CATSGGLAGISCNEQFF. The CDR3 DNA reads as TGTGCCACCAGCGGGGGACTAGCGGGGATCTCCTGCAATGAGCAGTTCTTC.

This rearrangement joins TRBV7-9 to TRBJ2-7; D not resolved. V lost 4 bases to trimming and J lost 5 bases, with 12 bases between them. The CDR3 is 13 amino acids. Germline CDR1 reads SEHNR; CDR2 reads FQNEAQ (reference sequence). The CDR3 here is CASSSQKRDEQYF. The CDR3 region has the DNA TGTGCCAGCAGCTCACAGAAAAGGGACGAGCAGTACTTC. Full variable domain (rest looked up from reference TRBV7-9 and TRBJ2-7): DTGVSQNPRHKITKRGQNVTFRCDPISEHNRLYWYRQTLGQGPEFLTYFQNEAQLEKSRLLSDRFSAERPKGSFSTLEIQRTEQGDSAMYLCASSSQKRDEQYFGPGTRLTVT.

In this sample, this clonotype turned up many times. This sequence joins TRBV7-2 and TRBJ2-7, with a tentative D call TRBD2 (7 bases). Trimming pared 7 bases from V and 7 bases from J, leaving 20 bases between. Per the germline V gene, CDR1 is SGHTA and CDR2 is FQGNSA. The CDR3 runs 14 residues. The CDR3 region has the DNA TGTGCCAGCAACACTGGGGGGGCTTCGGGGGAGCAGTACTTC. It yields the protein CASNTGGASGEQYF.

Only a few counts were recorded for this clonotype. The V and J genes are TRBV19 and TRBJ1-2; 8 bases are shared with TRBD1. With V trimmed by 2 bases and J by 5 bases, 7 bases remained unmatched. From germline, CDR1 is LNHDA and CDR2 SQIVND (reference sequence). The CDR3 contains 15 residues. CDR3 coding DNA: TGTGCCAGTAGTATACGCCTAGGACAGGGATATGGCTACACCTTC. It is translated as CASSIRLGQGYGYTF.

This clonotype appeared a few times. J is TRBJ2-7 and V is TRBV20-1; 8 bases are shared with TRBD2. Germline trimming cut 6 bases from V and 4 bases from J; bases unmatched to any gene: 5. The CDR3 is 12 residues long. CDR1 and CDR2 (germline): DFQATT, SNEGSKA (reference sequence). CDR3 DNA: TGCAGTGCCAGGGAGCGGGAGTACGAGCAGTACTTC. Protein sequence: CSAREREYEQYF.

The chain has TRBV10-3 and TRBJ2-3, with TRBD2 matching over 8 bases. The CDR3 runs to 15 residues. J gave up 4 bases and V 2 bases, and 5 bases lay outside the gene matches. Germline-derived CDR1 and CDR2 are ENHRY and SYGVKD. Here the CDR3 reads CAISETSGGADTQYF. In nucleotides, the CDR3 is TGTGCCATCAGTGAGACTAGCGGTGGAGCAGATACGCAGTATTTT.

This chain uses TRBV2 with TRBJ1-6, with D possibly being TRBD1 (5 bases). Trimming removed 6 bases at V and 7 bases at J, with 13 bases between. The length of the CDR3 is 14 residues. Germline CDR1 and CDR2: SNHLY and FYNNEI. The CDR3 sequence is CASRSQGGNSPLHF. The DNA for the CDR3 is TGTGCCAGCAGGTCCCAGGGAGGGAATTCACCCCTCCACTTT.

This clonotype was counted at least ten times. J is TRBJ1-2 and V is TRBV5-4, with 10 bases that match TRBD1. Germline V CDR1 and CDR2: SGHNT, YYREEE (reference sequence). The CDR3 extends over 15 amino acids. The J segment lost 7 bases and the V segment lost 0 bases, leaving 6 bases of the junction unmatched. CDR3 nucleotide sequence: TGTGCCAGCAGCTTGGATGGGACAGGGGCTCGTGGCTACACCTTC. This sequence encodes CASSLDGTGARGYTF.

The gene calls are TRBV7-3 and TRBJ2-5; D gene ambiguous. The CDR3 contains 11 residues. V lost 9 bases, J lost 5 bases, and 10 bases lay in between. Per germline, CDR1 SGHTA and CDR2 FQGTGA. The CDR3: CARGFGETQYF. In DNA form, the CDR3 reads TGTGCCAGGGGGTTTGGGGAGACCCAGTACTTC.

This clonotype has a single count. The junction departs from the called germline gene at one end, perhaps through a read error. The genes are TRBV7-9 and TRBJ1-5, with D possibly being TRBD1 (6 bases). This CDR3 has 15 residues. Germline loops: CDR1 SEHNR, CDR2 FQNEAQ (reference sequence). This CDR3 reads CASSRDIDSNQPQHF. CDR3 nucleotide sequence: TGCGCCAGCAGCCGGGACATCGATAGCAATCAGCCCCAGCATTTT.

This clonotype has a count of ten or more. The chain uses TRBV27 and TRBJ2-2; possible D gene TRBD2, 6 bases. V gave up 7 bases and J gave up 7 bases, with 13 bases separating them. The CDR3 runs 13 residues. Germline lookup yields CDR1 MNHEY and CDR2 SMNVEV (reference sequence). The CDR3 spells CASIRRESGELFF. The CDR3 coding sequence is TGTGCCAGCATCAGGAGGGAAAGCGGGGAGCTGTTTTTT.

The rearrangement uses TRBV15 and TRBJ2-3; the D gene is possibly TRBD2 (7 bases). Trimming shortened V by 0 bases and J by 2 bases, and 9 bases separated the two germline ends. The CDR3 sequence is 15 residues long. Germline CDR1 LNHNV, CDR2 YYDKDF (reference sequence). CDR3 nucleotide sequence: TGTGCCACCAGCAGAGATCGGGGGGCCACAGATACGCAGTATTTT. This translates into CATSRDRGATDTQYF.

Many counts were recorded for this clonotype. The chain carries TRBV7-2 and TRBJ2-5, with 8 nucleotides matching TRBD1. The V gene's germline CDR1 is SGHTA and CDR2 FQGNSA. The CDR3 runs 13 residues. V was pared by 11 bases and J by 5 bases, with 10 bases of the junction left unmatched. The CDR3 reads CAGGTGSWETQYF. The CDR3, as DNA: TGTGCCGGGGGGACAGGTTCATGGGAGACCCAGTACTTC.

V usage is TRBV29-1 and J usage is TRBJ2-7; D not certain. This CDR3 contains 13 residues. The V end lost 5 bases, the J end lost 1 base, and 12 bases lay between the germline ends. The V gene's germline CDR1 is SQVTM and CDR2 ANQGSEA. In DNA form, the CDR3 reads TGCAGCGTTCGGACCGGCGTGTCCTACGAGCAGTACTTC. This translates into CSVRTGVSYEQYF.

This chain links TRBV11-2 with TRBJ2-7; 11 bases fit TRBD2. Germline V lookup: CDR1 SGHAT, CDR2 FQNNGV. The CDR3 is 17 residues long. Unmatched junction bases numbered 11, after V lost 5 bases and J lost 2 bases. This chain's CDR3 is CASSLRSGGVSPYEQYF. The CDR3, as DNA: TGTGCCAGCAGCCTTCGTAGCGGGGGGGTATCTCCCTACGAGCAGTACTTC.

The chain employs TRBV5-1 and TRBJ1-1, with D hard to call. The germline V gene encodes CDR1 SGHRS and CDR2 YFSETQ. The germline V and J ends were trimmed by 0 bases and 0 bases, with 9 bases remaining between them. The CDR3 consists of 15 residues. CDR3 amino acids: CASSLASALNTEAFF. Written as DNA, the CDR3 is TGCGCCAGCAGCTTGGCCAGCGCTCTGAACACTGAAGCTTTCTTT.

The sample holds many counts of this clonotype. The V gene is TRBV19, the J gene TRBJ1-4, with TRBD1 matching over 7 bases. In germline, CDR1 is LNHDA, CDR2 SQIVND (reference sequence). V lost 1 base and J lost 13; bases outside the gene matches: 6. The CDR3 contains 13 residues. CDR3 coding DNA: TGTGCCAGTAGTATAGGACGACAGGGCGGACTGTTTTTT. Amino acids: CASSIGRQGGLFF.

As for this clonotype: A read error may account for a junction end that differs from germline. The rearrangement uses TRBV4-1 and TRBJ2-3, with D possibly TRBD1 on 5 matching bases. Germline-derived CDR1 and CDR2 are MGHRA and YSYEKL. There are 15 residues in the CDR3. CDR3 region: CASSPGRGSADTRYF. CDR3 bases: TGCGCCAGCAGCCCTGGAAGGGGCAGCGCAGATACGCGGTATTTT.

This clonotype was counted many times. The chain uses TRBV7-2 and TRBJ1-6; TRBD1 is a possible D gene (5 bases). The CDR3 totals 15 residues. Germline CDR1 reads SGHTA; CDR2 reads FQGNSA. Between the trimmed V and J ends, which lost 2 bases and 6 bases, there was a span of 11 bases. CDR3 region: CASSLRMGGNSPLHF. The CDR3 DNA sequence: TGTGCCAGCAGCTTAAGGATGGGGGGTAATTCACCCCTCCACTTT.

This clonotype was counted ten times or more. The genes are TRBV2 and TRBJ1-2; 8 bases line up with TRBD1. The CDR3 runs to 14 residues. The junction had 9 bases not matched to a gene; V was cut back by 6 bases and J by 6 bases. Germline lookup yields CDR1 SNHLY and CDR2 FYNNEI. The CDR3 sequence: CASRRETGEHGYTF. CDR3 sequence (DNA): TGTGCCAGCAGGAGAGAGACAGGGGAGCATGGCTACACCTTC.

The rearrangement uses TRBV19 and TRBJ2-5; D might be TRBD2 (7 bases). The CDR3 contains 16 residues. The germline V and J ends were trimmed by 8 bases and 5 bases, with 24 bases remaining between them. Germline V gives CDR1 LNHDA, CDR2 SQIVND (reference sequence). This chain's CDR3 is CASSLGGRGAKETQYF. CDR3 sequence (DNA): TGTGCCAGTTCCTTAGGGGGTCGGGGGGCTAAGGAGACCCAGTACTTC.

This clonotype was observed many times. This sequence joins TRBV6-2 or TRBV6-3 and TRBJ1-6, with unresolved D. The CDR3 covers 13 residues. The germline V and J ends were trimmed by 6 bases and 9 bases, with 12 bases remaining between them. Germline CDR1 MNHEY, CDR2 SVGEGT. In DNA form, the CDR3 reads TGTGCCAGCAGCCGACCCACAAGTTCACCCCTCCACTTT. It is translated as CASSRPTSSPLHF.

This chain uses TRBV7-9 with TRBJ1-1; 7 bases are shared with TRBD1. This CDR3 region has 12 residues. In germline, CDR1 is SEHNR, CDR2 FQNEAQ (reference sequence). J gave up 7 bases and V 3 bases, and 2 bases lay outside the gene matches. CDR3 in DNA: TGTGCCAGCAGCTTGACAGGGATTGAAGCTTTCTTT. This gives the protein CASSLTGIEAFF.